This TCR beta chain stems from a study of blood T cell repertoires in COVID-19. Patients from Seattle were sampled longitudinally, starting during active infection. Measured with immunoSEQ multiplex PCR; TCRdb has only the in-frame clones, and not every one. The sample has about 440,000 clones, around 89% seen once; the top ten hold roughly 13%. There are a few counts of this clone. The sample carries other DNA sequences with the same CDR3. This receptor was taken from a woman aged 50 to 60 with COVID-19, enrolled during active disease. The sequenced sample consisted of peripheral blood.

CDR3 loop: CASSLGQNSYEQYF. The CDR3 region has the DNA TGTGCCAGCAGCTTGGGGCAGAACTCCTACGAGCAGTACTTC. The chain couples TRBV5-4 to TRBJ2-7; D gene uncertain. V gave up 0 bases and J gave up 0 bases, with 7 bases separating them. This CDR3 comprises 14 residues. Per the germline V gene, CDR1 is SGHNT and CDR2 is YYREEE (reference sequence).